The rows below give T cell receptor beta chains drawn from one sample of a study of response to subunit inactivated influenza vaccine. One entry per CDR3 protein, called by TCRdb with MiXCR from the RT-PCR reads. The profile shows about 530,000 distinct CDR3 sequences, 10% to 15% of them singletons. The specimen was PBMCs from blood, collected about 40 days after vaccination. These receptor sequences come from a man in his fifties who received an inactivated influenza vaccine. The CDR3 runs from the conserved cysteine through the conserved F or W. D genes are given only for firm matches. Size tells how often a clone was seen (once, few, many) or the class of an expanded clone, and some rows leave it out.

>TRBD2|few|TRBJ2-1|TRBV10-3
CAISATSGIVYGDNEQFF
TGTGCCATCAGTGCCACTAGCGGGATCGTATACGGTGACAATGAGCAGTTCTTC
>TRBD2|-|TRBJ2-5|TRBV29-1
CSTVSGGAGETQYF
TGCAGCACTGTTAGCGGGGGGGCCGGGGAGACCCAGTACTTC
>-|few|TRBJ2-3|TRBV29-1
CSVGSERFTDTQYF
TGCAGCGTTGGGTCGGAAAGGTTCACAGATACGCAGTATTTT
>-|few|TRBJ2-2|TRBV12-3/TRBV12-4
CASSLGDVNTGELFF
TGTGCCAGCAGTTTAGGGGACGTAAACACCGGGGAGCTGTTTTTT
>-|many|TRBJ2-5|TRBV12-3/TRBV12-4
CASSFVRETQYF
TGTGCCAGCAGTTTTGTGCGTGAGACCCAGTACTTC
>-|many|TRBJ2-3|TRBV12-3/TRBV12-4
CASSSTSYTQYF
TGTGCCAGCAGTTCGACCTCCTATACGCAGTATTTT
>-|-|TRBJ2-2|TRBV2
CASVLAGELFF
TGTGCCAGCGTCCTCGCCGGGGAGCTGTTTTTT
>TRBD1|few|TRBJ2-2|TRBV7-9
CAARDRPNTGELFF
TGTGCAGCCCGGGACAGACCGAACACCGGGGAGCTGTTTTTT
>-|many|TRBJ1-1|TRBV20-1
CSARAGGMNTEAFF
TGCAGTGCTAGAGCGGGCGGGATGAACACTGAAGCTTTCTTT
>-|-|TRBJ2-5|TRBV5-1
CASSLGLGTPYQETQYF
TGCGCCAGCAGCTTGGGACTTGGGACACCGTACCAAGAGACCCAGTACTTC
>-|-|TRBJ1-2|TRBV12-3/TRBV12-4
CASSFLSVSTF
TGTGCCAGCAGTTTCCTGAGCGTCAGCACCTTC
>TRBD2|-|TRBJ2-1|TRBV3-1
CASSQDRVLAGTYRNEQFF
TGTGCCAGCAGCCAAGATCGGGTCCTAGCGGGGACCTATAGGAATGAGCAGTTCTTC
>TRBD2|-|TRBJ2-7|TRBV4-3
CASSQESSGVYEQYF
TGCGCCAGCAGCCAAGAGTCTAGCGGGGTTTACGAGCAGTACTTC
>-|many|TRBJ2-3|TRBV12-3/TRBV12-4
CASSFVPGNTDTQYF
TGTGCCAGCAGTTTCGTCCCCGGCAACACAGATACGCAGTATTTT
>TRBD2|few|TRBJ2-2|TRBV28
CASRIAGGLGELFF
TGTGCCAGCAGAATAGCGGGGGGGCTCGGGGAGCTGTTTTTT
>-|few|TRBJ2-3|TRBV30
CAWSPHTDTQYF
TGTGCCTGGAGTCCGCACACAGATACGCAGTATTTT
>TRBD2|-|TRBJ2-1|TRBV7-6
CASSPMPSGASYNEQFF
TGTGCCAGCAGTCCCATGCCTAGCGGGGCCTCCTACAATGAGCAGTTCTTC
>-|few|TRBJ2-5|TRBV20-1
CSAEVALETQYF
TGCAGTGCCGAAGTGGCGTTGGAGACCCAGTACTTC
>-|few|TRBJ2-2|TRBV20-1
CSARKAGELFF
TGCAGTGCTAGAAAGGCCGGGGAGCTGTTTTTT
>TRBD1|many|TRBJ2-5|TRBV29-1
CSGRQGPETQYF
TGCAGCGGTAGACAGGGGCCGGAGACCCAGTACTTC
>-|few|TRBJ1-1|TRBV12-3/TRBV12-4
CASRPTWGWNTEAFF
TGTGCCAGCAGGCCGACCTGGGGATGGAACACTGAAGCTTTCTTT
>-|few|TRBJ1-3|TRBV6-5
CASSYSGPGGNTIYF
TGTGCCAGCAGTTACTCCGGACCCGGTGGAAACACCATATATTTT
>TRBD2|-|TRBJ2-7|TRBV28
CASRRRPGLGYEQYF
TGTGCCAGCAGAAGGAGACCGGGACTAGGCTACGAGCAGTACTTC
>TRBD2|few|TRBJ2-7|TRBV12-3/TRBV12-4
CASCFLGTSGISSYEQYF
TGTGCCAGCTGCTTCTTGGGGACTAGCGGGATCAGCTCCTACGAGCAGTACTTC
>-|few|TRBJ2-3|TRBV27
CASNGVGTDTQYF
TGTGCCAGCAACGGAGTCGGCACAGATACGCAGTATTTT
>TRBD2|many|TRBJ2-3|TRBV12-3/TRBV12-4
CASSLPLAVSDTQYF
TGTGCCAGCAGTTTGCCCCTAGCGGTGTCAGATACGCAGTATTTT
>-|few|TRBJ2-1|TRBV28
CASSSFGQNYNEQFF
TGTGCCAGCAGTTCTTTCGGACAGAACTACAATGAGCAGTTCTTC
>TRBD2|-|TRBJ2-7|TRBV7-3
CASSLLAGAEQYF
TGTGCCAGCAGCTTATTAGCGGGAGCGGAGCAGTACTTC
>-|-|TRBJ2-7|TRBV29-1
CSVSLFGSRYEQYF
TGCAGCGTCTCCTTATTTGGGAGCAGGTACGAGCAGTACTTC
>-|-|TRBJ2-3|TRBV7-8
CASSSWTSTDTQYF
TGTGCCAGCAGCTCCTGGACAAGCACAGATACGCAGTATTTT
>-|-|TRBJ2-7|TRBV5-1
CASSRATEAYEQYF
TGCGCCAGCAGCCGCGCGACCGAAGCCTACGAGCAGTACTTC
>-|few|TRBJ2-7|TRBV20-1
CSARDLRQAYEQYF
TGCAGTGCTAGAGATCTCAGGCAGGCCTACGAGCAGTACTTC
>-|-|TRBJ2-6|TRBV19
CASSITGRSGANVLTF
TGTGCCAGTAGTATAACCGGCCGCTCTGGGGCCAACGTCCTGACTTTC
>-|-|TRBJ1-3|TRBV5-5
CASSLLSSGNTIYF
TGTGCCAGCAGCTTATTGAGCTCTGGAAACACCATATATTTT
>TRBD1|many|TRBJ2-3|TRBV5-1
CASSLGGTGSTDTQYF
TGCGCCAGCAGCTTGGGTGGGACAGGGTCCACAGATACGCAGTATTTT
>-|many|TRBJ2-5|TRBV6-5
CASSYSNGSFPETQYF
TGTGCCAGCAGTTACTCGAACGGGAGCTTTCCAGAGACCCAGTACTTC
>-|-|TRBJ1-1|TRBV7-2
CASSLSGQRTEAFF
TGTGCCAGCAGCCTCTCGGGACAACGCACTGAAGCTTTCTTT
>-|many|TRBJ1-3|TRBV7-9
CASNLDVGNTIYF
TGTGCCAGCAACCTGGACGTCGGAAACACCATATATTTT
>-|-|TRBJ1-2|TRBV11-2
CASSLEGLRAHYGYTF
TGTGCCAGCAGCTTAGAAGGTTTAAGGGCCCACTATGGCTACACCTTC
>-|few|TRBJ2-1|TRBV20-1
CSATETDTAYNEQFF
TGCAGTGCAACCGAGACGGATACTGCCTACAATGAGCAGTTCTTC